These 10 T cell receptor beta chains were sequenced from one sample in a study of patients and donors after allogeneic stem cell transplantation. TCRdb re-analysed the RT-PCR reads in MiXCR, keeping a single row per CDR3 protein. The sample includes 800,000 to 1,000,000 distinct CDR3 sequences, more than 15% of them seen just once. Sequencing was carried out using blood, either unsorted or a sorted T cell fraction (not recorded which). These receptors originate from a human donor who was either an allogeneic HSCT recipient or a stem cell or donor lymphocyte infusion donor (not recorded which). It is not recorded whose cells these are; they may come from a transplant donor.

In its sample, this clonotype was seen a few times. The chain recombines TRBV13 with TRBJ2-7, with 9 bases that match TRBD2. The germline V gene has CDR1 PRHDT and CDR2 FYEKMQ (reference sequence). The junction had 12 bases not matched to a gene; V was cut back by 6 bases and J by 0 bases. The CDR3 contains 17 residues. The CDR3 is CASSPGLAKIFSYEQYF. The CDR3, as DNA: TGTGCCAGCAGTCCGGGACTAGCTAAAATCTTCTCCTACGAGCAGTACTTC.

This clonotype was found many times. The chain joins TRBV28 to TRBJ2-6; D gene ambiguous. Germline CDR1 MDHEN, CDR2 SYDVKM. The CDR3 has 15 residues. Trimming shortened V by 2 bases and J by 4 bases, and 9 bases separated the two germline ends. The CDR3 DNA sequence: TGTGCCAGCAGTTTAGCAGTCAGCGGGGCCAACGTCCTGACTTTC. Translating gives CASSLAVSGANVLTF.

The V call is TRBV20-1, the J call TRBJ1-2; TRBD1 is a possible D gene (6 bases). There are 13 residues in the CDR3. Germline-derived CDR1 and CDR2 are DFQATT and SNEGSKA (reference sequence). Deletions cut 0 bases from V and 4 bases from J, with 9 bases between. CDR3 nucleotides: TGCAGTGCTAGAGACGGACAGAGCTATGGCTACACCTTC. Translated: CSARDGQSYGYTF.

This clonotype was detected a few times. The genes are TRBV4-2 and TRBJ2-5; 9 bases match TRBD2. V was clipped by 1 base and J by 0 bases; unmatched bases: 6. Germline CDR1 LGHNA, CDR2 YNFKEQ. The CDR3 covers 17 residues. The CDR3 is CASSQVGLAGNQETQYF. CDR3 DNA: TGTGCCAGCAGCCAAGTTGGGCTAGCGGGGAACCAAGAGACCCAGTACTTC.

The chain is built from TRBV20-1 and TRBJ2-3; D may be TRBD1 (6 bases). Germline lookup yields CDR1 DFQATT and CDR2 SNEGSKA (reference sequence). CDR3 length: 15 amino acids. The ends were cut back, 6 bases at V and 5 bases at J, with 21 bases in the middle. The CDR3 bases are TGCAGTGCCGCCTCCGGGACAATAGTGGGAGATACGCAGTATTTT. It translates to CSAASGTIVGDTQYF.

V gene TRBV7-9 combines with J gene TRBJ1-4; 11 bases map to TRBD1. Trimming cost V 4 bases and J 10 bases; bases outside gene matches: 11. In germline, CDR1 is SEHNR, CDR2 FQNEAQ (reference sequence). The CDR3 covers 16 residues. CDR3 sequence: CASSSSAGTGGRKLFF. The DNA for the CDR3 is TGTGCCAGCAGCTCGAGCGCCGGGACAGGGGGGAGAAAACTGTTTTTT.

This clonotype was counted only a few times. The rearrangement links TRBV4-3 to TRBJ2-2; 9 bases align to TRBD1. Trimming at V came to 4 bases and at J to 1 base, leaving 7 bases not matched to a gene. The CDR3 is 17 amino acids. From germline, CDR1 is LGHNA and CDR2 YSLEER. CDR3 protein: CASSPTLGQGNTGELFF. CDR3 nucleotides: TGCGCCAGCAGCCCAACTTTGGGACAGGGGAACACCGGGGAGCTGTTTTTT.

In this sample, this clonotype turned up a few times. CDR3 bases: TGTGCCGTAAGGGACGGATCCTACGAGCAGTACTTC. This codes for CAVRDGSYEQYF. The rearrangement joins TRBV28 to TRBJ2-7; the D call may be TRBD1 or TRBD2 (5 bases each). This CDR3 contains 12 residues. V was trimmed by 11 bases and J by 1 base, leaving 12 bases between them. Germline loops: CDR1 MDHEN, CDR2 SYDVKM.

The chain is built from TRBV20-1 and TRBJ1-2; D is ambiguous. The ends were cut back, 2 bases at V and 7 bases at J, with 8 bases in the middle. The CDR3 is 11 amino acids. Germline V gene data show CDR1 as DFQATT and CDR2 as SNEGSKA (reference sequence). CDR3 bases: TGCAGTGCTAGACCTAGCGGTGGCTACACCTTC. Residues: CSARPSGGYTF.

CDR3 nucleotide sequence: TGTGCCAGCAGTGGGTCGGTGCTAGCGGCTCAGAGAGAGCAGTTCTTC. This sequence encodes CASSGSVLAAQREQFF. The rearrangement links TRBV2 to TRBJ2-1; 7 bases align to TRBD2. The CDR3 sequence is 16 residues long. The V and J ends lost 4 bases and 10 bases, in that order; junction bases with no gene match: 16. Germline V lookup: CDR1 SNHLY, CDR2 FYNNEI.